This T cell receptor beta chain was documented in a study of T cells in Graves' hyperthyroidism and ophthalmopathy (dated by TCRdb to about 2019). Study-level background: Peripheral blood was sampled at the time of initial diagnosis, prior to any treatment. A discovery cohort of roughly 96 patients, 43 with Graves' ophthalmopathy and roughly 59 with stable Graves' hyperthyroidism, was used to find distinguishing TCR V-J signatures. An independent validation cohort of around 19 hyperthyroidism patients and some 15 patients who later progressed to ophthalmopathy tested prospective prediction of ophthalmopathy. For training and testing, the 80 to 100 patients in the discovery cohort were randomly divided in a 7:3 ratio. In addition, the study compared T-cell repertoires in thyroid tissue and in blood from roughly 6 Graves' hyperthyroidism patients. After sampling, hyperthyroidism patients received methimazole starting at 30 mg daily, and ophthalmopathy patients received high-dose intravenous methylprednisolone. The paper reports TCR Vbeta CDR3 sequencing of roughly 140 peripheral blood samples: 40 or so ophthalmopathy, over 70 hyperthyroidism and around 17 progressor patients.

The germline V gene supplies CDR1 SNHLY and CDR2 FYNNEI. There are 12 amino acids in the CDR3, from cysteine to phenylalanine inclusive. Here the CDR3 DNA is all that survives: 36 bases in frame from base 1. V and J are truncated by 6 bases and 2 bases respectively, leaving an intervening sequence of 6 bases. A remark on this clonotype: Its antigen remains unidentified. Base quality data are lacking; no much larger clone is found one base away.

A patient counted as having stable Graves' hyperthyroidism if no progression to ophthalmopathy occurred over 18 months of follow-up. Hyperthyroidism patients were newly diagnosed, with disease duration under 2 months, and aged 18 to 65 years. The study excluded patients with uncontrolled infections, other autoimmune diseases, pregnancy or lactation. Diagnoses were established on the basis of clinical symptoms, serum thyroxine and TRAb, thyroid ultrasound, and orbital computed tomography. Ficoll-Paque density gradient centrifugation was used to isolate PBMCs from approximately 11 ml of fresh peripheral blood. Total RNA was extracted using Trizol reagent, and RNA quality was assessed on an Agilent 2100 Bioanalyzer. Study-wide conclusions, independent of this receptor: Most expanded thyroid clonotypes (frequency above 0.001) were also found in blood, which suggests that blood repertoires may mirror thyroid immune responses. In cross-validation, a model built on a 13 V-J signature told ophthalmopathy apart from stable hyperthyroidism with approximately 90% sensitivity and 81% to 82% specificity, and in testing the same model reached 80%/75%. In validation, the model predicted progression to ophthalmopathy a median of 6.5 months before onset, with 65% to 71% sensitivity and about 75% specificity. No statistical method was used to fix the sample size in advance, and group allocation was not hidden from the investigators.

Amplification of TCR beta CDR3 regions was carried out from RNA transcripts. For the first round of RT-PCR on the TCR CDR3, the HTBI primer set was used together with the Qiagen OneStep RT-PCR kit. Libraries were constructed in a second round of multiplex PCR, after which size selection and purification were performed. Paired-end sequencing of the libraries was performed with 100 bp reads on an Illumina HiSeq2000. In the original analysis: Raw data were processed with SOAPnuke, discarding reads with adapters, uncalled bases, mean Phred below 15, or no exact constant-primer or identifier match. COPE v1.2.5 was used to merge the high-quality paired reads, and each unique nucleotide sequence was defined as a clonotype. MiTCR v1.1 was used to align the clonotypes against IMGT TRBV, TRBD and TRBJ reference segments. Analysis was restricted to V-J combinations with a frequency above 0.0001, which covered roughly 99% of repertoires. A TCS score was defined as the ratio between F50 (clonal expansion) and ExV (chaos), using BLOSUM62-based TCRdist between CDR3 peptides within each V-J. Welch's t-statistics and random forest reduced 450 to 600 V-J features to some 14, which were used in a naive Bayes classifier (R e1071). TCRdb applied fastp at Q25 and MiXCR to the public reads, then kept only in-frame beta chains. For every CDR3 protein sequence, its rows merge into one entry that carries the most common genes and DNA. The V and J calls come from TCRdb's annotation, not from the publication. Present in this sample are hundreds of thousands of distinct CDR3 sequences, 15% to 17% of which were seen just once. Approximately 7.5% of the sample belongs to the ten largest clones.

The sequenced sample was blood. The chain joins TRBV2 to TRBJ2-3; the D segment cannot be called with confidence. This sequence was found in a woman aged 18-29 years with Graves' hyperthyroidism. The nucleotides are TGTGCCAGCAGAACATACACAGATACGCAGTATTTT. This is translated as CASRTYTDTQYF.